This T cell receptor beta chain was recovered during a study of response to subunit inactivated influenza vaccine. Study-wide points: Authors proposed each seasonal influenza vaccination draws in few new T cells.

TCRdb reanalysed the RT-PCR reads using MiXCR and keeps one entry per CDR3 protein. Of over 300,000 distinct CDR3 sequences in the sample, just over 20% were seen once. This clonotype was counted a few times. What it recognizes is unknown. This CDR3 has 15 residues. Trimming at V came to 5 bases and at J to 0 bases, leaving 8 bases not matched to a gene. Germline V lookup: CDR1 SQVTM, CDR2 ANQGSEA. The sample in question was PBMCs from blood, obtained 21 months after vaccination. This sequence joins TRBV29-1 and TRBJ2-7, with TRBD1 identical over 9 bases. This clonotype was obtained from a man aged 45 to 75 who received an inactivated influenza vaccine. The CDR3 spells CSVRPGTGSSYEQYF. CDR3 bases: TGCAGCGTTCGTCCCGGGACAGGGAGCTCCTACGAGCAGTACTTC.